This T cell receptor beta chain was captured in a study of T cell responses to AZD1222 COVID-19 vaccine. Second-dose recipients at about 4 or about 12 weeks were treated as one pooled group. This clone was counted once. Clones were read by immunoSEQ multiplex PCR, and TCRdb kept only the in-frame ones, dropping some. Of roughly 110,000 clones in the sample, 70% to 90% were seen once. The CDR3 has 13 amino acids. Germline V CDR1 and CDR2: SGHDN, FVKESK. V lost 0 bases and J 5 bases, leaving 7 bases between the germline ends. The rearrangement joins TRBV14 to TRBJ1-1; no definite D call. The sequence derives from an adult who received the AZD1222 COVID-19 vaccine. The source material was peripheral blood, sampled 28 days after the second AZD1222 dose. The CDR3, as DNA: TGTGCCAGCAGCCAAGACTTAGGGACTGAAGCTTTCTTT. Protein sequence: CASSQDLGTEAFF. Filled out from reference TRBV14 and TRBJ1-1, the complete variable domain reads EAGVTQFPSHSVIEKGQTVTLRCDPISGHDNLYWYRRVMGKEIKFLLHFVKESKQDESGMPNNRFLAERTGGTYSTLKVQPAELEDSGVYFCASSQDLGTEAFFGQGTRLTVV.